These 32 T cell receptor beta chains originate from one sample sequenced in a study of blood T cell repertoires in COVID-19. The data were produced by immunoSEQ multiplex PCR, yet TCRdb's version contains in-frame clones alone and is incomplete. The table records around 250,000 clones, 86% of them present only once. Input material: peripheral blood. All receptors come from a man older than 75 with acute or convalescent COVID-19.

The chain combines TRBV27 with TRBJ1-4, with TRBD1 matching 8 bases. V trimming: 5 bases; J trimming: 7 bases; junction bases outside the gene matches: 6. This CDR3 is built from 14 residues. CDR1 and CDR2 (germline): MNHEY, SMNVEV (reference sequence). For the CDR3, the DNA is TGTGCCAGCAGTCAGGACAGGGTTGGTGAAAAACTGTTTTTT. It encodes CASSQDRVGEKLFF.

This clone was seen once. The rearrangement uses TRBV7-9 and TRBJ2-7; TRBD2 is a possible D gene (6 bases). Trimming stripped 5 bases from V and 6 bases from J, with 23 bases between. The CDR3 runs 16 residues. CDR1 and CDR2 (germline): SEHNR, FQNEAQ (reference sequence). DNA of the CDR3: TGTGCCAGCAGCCCCCCTAGCGCAATCCCCCTCCTCGAGCAGTACTTC. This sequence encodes CASSPPSAIPLLEQYF.

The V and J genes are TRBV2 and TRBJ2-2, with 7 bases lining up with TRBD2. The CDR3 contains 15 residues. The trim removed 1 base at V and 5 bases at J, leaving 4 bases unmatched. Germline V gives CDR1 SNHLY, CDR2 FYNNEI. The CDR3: CASSEVGSGTGELFF. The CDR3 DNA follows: TGTGCCAGCAGTGAAGTGGGTAGCGGGACCGGGGAGCTGTTTTTT.

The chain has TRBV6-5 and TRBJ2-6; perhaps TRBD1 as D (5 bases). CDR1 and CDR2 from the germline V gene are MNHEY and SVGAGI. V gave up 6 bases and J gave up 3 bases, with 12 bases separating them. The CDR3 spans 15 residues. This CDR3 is CASRSTGGGANVLTF. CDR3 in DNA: TGTGCCAGCAGATCTACAGGTGGTGGGGCCAACGTCCTGACTTTC.

The CDR3 DNA sequence: TGCGCCAGCAGAAGCAATTGGGGCGCCAACTATGGCTACACCTTC. It yields the protein CASRSNWGANYGYTF. This rearrangement joins TRBV5-1 to TRBJ1-2; a possible D gene is TRBD1 (5 bases). The CDR3 has 15 amino acids. Germline CDR1 and CDR2: SGHRS and YFSETQ. V was shortened by 5 bases and J by 2 bases, with 16 bases between the two germline ends.

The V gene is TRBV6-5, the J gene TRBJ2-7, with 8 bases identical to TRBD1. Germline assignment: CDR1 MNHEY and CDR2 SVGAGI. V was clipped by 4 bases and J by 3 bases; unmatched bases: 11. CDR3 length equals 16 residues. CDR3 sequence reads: CASSFYPAGGNYEQYF. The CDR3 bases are TGTGCCAGCAGTTTCTACCCCGCAGGGGGCAACTACGAGCAGTACTTC.

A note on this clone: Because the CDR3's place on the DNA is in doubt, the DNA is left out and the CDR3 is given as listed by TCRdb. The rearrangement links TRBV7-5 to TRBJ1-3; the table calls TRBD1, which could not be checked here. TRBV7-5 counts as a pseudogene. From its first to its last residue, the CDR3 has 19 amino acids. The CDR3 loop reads CARSSRTGFPVGSGNTIYF.

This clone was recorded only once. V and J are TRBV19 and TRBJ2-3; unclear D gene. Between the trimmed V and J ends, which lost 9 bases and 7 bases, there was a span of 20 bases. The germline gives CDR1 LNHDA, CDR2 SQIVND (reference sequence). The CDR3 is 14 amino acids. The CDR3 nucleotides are TGTGCCAGCCGGCAGGCAACATCTCAATATACGCAGTATTTT. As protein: CASRQATSQYTQYF.

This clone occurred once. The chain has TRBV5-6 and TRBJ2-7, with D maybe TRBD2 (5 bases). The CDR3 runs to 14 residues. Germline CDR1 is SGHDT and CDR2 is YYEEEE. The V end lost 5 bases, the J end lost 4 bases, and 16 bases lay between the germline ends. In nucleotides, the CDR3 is TGTGCCAGCAGTTCCGGGGTCGGGCGGTACGAGCAGTACTTC. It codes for CASSSGVGRYEQYF. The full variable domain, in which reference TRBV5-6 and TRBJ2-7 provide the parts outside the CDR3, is DAGVTQSPTHLIKTRGQQVTLRCSPKSGHDTVSWYQQALGQGPQFIFQYYEEEERQRGNFPDRFSGHQFPNYSSELNVNALLLGDSALYLCASSSGVGRYEQYFGPGTRLTVT.

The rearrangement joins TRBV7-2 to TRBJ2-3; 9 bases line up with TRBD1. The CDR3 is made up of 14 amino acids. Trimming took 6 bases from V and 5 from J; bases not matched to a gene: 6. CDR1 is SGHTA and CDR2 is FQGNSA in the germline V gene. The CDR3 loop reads CASRTGGLGDTQYF. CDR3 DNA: TGTGCCAGCAGGACAGGGGGTTTGGGAGATACGCAGTATTTT. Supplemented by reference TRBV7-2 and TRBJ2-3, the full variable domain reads GAGVSQSPSNKVTEKGKDVELRCDPISGHTALYWYRQSLGQGLEFLIYFQGNSAPDKSGLPSDRFSAERTGGSVSTLTIQRTQQEDSAVYLCASRTGGLGDTQYFGPGTRLTVL.

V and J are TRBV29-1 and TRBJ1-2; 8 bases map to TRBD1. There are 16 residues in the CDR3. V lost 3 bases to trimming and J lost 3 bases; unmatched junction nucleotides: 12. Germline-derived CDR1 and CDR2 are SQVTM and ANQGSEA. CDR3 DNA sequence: TGCAGCGTTGAGTGGCTGACAGGGGATGTCGACTATGGCTACACCTTC. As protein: CSVEWLTGDVDYGYTF.

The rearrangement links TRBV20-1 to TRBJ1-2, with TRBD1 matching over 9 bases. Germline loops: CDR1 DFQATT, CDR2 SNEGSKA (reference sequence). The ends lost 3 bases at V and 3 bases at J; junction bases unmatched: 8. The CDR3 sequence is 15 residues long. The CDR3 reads CSASPGQGIDYGYTF. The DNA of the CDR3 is TGCAGTGCTAGTCCGGGACAGGGAATCGACTATGGCTACACCTTC.

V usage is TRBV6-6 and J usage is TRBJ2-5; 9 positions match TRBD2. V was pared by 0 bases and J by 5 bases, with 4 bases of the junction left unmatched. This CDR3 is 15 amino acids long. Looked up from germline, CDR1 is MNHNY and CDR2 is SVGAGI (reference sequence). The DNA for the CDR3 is TGTGCCAGCAGTTACTCTCTAGCGGGGTGGGAGACCCAGTACTTC. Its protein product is CASSYSLAGWETQYF.

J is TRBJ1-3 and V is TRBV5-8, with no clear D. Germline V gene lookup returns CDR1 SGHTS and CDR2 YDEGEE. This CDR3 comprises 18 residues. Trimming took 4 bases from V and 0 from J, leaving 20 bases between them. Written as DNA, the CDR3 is TGTGCCAGCAGCCGTCAGGCAGGTCAACCTCACTCTGGAAACACCATATATTTT. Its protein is CASSRQAGQPHSGNTIYF.

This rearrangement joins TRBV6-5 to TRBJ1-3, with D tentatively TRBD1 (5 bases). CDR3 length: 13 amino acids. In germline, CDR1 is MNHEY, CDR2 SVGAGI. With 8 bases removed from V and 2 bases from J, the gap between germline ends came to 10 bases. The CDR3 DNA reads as TGTGCCAGCGTTCCACAGGCTGGAAACACCATATATTTT. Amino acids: CASVPQAGNTIYF.

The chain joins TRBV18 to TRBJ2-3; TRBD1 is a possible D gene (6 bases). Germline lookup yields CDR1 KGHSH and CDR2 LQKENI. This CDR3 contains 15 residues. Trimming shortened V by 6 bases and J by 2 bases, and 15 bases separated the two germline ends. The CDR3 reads CASSQSWTDTDTQYF. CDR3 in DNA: TGTGCCAGCTCTCAGAGTTGGACAGACACAGATACGCAGTATTTT.

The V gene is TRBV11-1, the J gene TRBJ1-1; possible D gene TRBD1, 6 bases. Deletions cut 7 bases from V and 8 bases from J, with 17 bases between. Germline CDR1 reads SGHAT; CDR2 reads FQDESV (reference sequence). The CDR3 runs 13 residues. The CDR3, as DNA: TGTGCCAGCACCCAGCAAACAGGGTACGAAGCTTTCTTT. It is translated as CASTQQTGYEAFF.

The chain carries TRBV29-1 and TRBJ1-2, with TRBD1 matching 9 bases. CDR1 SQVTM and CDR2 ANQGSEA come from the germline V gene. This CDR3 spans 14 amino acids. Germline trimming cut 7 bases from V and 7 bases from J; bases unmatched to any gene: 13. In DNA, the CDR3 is TGCAGCGACCTTAGGACAGGGGAATTGGTTGGCTACACCTTC. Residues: CSDLRTGELVGYTF.

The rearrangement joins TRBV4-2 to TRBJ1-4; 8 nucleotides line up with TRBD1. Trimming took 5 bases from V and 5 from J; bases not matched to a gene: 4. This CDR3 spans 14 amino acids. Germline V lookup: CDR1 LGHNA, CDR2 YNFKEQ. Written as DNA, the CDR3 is TGTGCCAGCAGCGGCCGACAGGGGAATGAAAAACTGTTTTTT. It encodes CASSGRQGNEKLFF.

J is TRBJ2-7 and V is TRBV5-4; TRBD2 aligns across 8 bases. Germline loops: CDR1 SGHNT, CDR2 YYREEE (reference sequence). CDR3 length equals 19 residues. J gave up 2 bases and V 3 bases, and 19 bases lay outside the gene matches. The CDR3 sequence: CASSSGGRAYGRDTYEQYF. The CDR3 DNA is TGTGCCAGCAGCTCCGGTGGCCGGGCCTACGGGAGGGACACCTACGAGCAGTACTTC.

CDR3 coding DNA: TGTGCCAGTAGTATAGGACACAGGGCCTACGAGCAGTACTTC. The encoded protein is CASSIGHRAYEQYF. V is TRBV19 and J is TRBJ2-7; D might be TRBD1 (6 bases). The CDR3 contains 14 residues. Trimming removed 1 base from V and 2 bases from J, with 9 bases in between. CDR1 is LNHDA and CDR2 is SQIVND in the germline V gene (reference sequence). The full variable domain, with the rest looked up from reference TRBV19 and TRBJ2-7, is DGGITQSPKYLFRKEGQNVTLSCEQNLNHDAMYWYRQDPGQGLRLIYYSQIVNDFQKGDIAEGYSVSREKKESFPLTVTSAQKNPTAFYLCASSIGHRAYEQYFGPGTRLTVT.

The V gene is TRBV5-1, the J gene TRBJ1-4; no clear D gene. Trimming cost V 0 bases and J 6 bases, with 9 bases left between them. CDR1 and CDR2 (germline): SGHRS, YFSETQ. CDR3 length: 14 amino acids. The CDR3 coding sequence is TGCGCCAGCAGCTTGGAGGTCGGGTATGAAAAACTGTTTTTT. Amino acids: CASSLEVGYEKLFF. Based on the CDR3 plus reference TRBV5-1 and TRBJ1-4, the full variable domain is KAGVTQTPRYLIKTRGQQVTLSCSPISGHRSVSWYQQTPGQGLQFLFEYFSETQRNKGNFPGRFSGRQFSNSRSEMNVSTLELGDSALYLCASSLEVGYEKLFFGSGTQLSVL.

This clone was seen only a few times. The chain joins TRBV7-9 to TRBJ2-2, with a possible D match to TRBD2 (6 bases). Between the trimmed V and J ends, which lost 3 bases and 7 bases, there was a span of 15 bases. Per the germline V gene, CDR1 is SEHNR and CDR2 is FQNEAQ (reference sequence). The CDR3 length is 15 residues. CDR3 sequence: CASSFRDSGGGELFF. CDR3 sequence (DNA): TGTGCCAGCAGCTTCCGTGATAGCGGTGGCGGGGAGCTGTTTTTT.

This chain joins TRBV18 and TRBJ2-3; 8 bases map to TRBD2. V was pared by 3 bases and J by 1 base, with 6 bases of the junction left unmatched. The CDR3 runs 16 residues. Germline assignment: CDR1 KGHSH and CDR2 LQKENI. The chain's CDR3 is CASSPPLAEGTDTQYF. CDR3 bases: TGTGCCAGCTCACCCCCACTAGCGGAAGGCACAGATACGCAGTATTTT.

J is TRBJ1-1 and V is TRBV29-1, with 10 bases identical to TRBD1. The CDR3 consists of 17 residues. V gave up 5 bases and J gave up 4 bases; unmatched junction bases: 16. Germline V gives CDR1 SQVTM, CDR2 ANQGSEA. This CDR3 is CSVLPRQGALRGTEAFF. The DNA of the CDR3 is TGCAGCGTTCTTCCTCGACAGGGGGCGCTTAGGGGCACTGAAGCTTTCTTT.

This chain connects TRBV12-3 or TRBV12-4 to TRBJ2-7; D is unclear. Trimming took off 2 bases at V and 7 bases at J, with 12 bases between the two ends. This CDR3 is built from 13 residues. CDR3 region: CASSLNQPGEQYF. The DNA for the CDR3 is TGTGCCAGCAGTTTAAACCAGCCCGGGGAGCAGTACTTC.

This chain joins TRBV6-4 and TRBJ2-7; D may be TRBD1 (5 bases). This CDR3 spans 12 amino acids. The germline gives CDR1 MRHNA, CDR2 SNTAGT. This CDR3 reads CVREDTPYEQYF. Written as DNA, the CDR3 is TGTGTCCGAGAGGACACCCCATACGAGCAGTACTTC.

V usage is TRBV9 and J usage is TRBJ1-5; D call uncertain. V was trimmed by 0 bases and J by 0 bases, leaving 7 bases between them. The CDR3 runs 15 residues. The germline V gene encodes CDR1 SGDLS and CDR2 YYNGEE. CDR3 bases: TGTGCCAGCAGCGTAGGTCAGGATAGCAATCAGCCCCAGCATTTT. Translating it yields CASSVGQDSNQPQHF.

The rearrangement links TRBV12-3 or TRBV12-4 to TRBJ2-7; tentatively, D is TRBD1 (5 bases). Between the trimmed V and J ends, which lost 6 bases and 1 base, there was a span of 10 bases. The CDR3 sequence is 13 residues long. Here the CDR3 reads CASRLQGSYEQYF. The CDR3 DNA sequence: TGTGCCAGCAGATTGCAGGGATCCTACGAGCAGTACTTC.

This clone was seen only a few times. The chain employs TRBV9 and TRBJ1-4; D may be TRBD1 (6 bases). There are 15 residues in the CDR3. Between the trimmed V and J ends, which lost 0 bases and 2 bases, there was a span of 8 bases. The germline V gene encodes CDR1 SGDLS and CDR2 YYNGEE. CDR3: CASSVGGRTNEKLFF. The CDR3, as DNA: TGTGCCAGCAGCGTAGGGGGGCGGACTAATGAAAAACTGTTTTTT.

The CDR3: CASSLGSGAGANVLTF. In nucleotides, the CDR3 is TGTGCCAGCAGCTTAGGGTCAGGCGCTGGGGCCAACGTCCTGACTTTC. The chain combines TRBV11-3 with TRBJ2-6; D gene unclear. The CDR3 runs to 16 residues. In germline, CDR1 is SGHNT, CDR2 YENEEA. V lost 1 base and J 2 bases, leaving 9 bases between the germline ends.

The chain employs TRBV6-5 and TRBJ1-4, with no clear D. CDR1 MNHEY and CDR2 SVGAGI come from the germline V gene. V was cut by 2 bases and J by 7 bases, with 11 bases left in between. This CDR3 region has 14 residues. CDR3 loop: CASSYRGYGEKLFF. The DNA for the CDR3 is TGTGCCAGCAGTTACCGAGGTTATGGTGAAAAACTGTTTTTT.